Listed below are T cell receptor beta chains from one sample, sequenced in a study of cytomegalovirus exposure and HLA in healthy donors. Measured with immunoSEQ multiplex PCR; TCRdb has only the in-frame clones, and not every one. The repertoire holds around 140,000 clones, about 80% seen once, with about 13% in the top ten. The sample was PBMCs. The receptors were gathered from a man in his forties in good health and CMV-seropositive. Each CDR3 is given with its conserved first and last residue. A D gene is named only where the DNA matches it firmly. Some rows mark clone size as missing; the rest say once, few, many or name a class of expanded clone.

D	V	size	J	DNA	CDR3
TRBD1	TRBV5-6	-	TRBJ1-1	TGTGCCAGCAGCTCCCCGGACAGGGCGAACACTGAAGCTTTCTTT	CASSSPDRANTEAFF
-	TRBV7-2	-	TRBJ2-1	TGTGCCAGCAGCTTTCAAAAGAGTGTAAATGAGCAGTTCTTC	CASSFQKSVNEQFF
TRBD1	TRBV5-1	-	TRBJ1-3	TGCGCCAGCAGCGGTGGACAGGGAGGAAACACCATATATTTT	CASSGGQGGNTIYF
-	TRBV19	-	TRBJ2-3	TGTGCCAGTAGTAAGCGGTCCGGGACAGATACGCAGTATTTT	CASSKRSGTDTQYF
-	TRBV5-4	-	TRBJ1-3	TGTGCCAGCAGCTTGACACCGGAGAACACCATATATTTT	CASSLTPENTIYF
-	TRBV5-8	-	TRBJ2-2	TGTGCCAGCAGCCCAGGGACCGGGGAGCTGTTTTTT	CASSPGTGELFF
-	TRBV7-9	once	TRBJ1-3	TGTGCCAGCAGCTTTCCACAGGGATATGGAAACACCATATATTTT	CASSFPQGYGNTIYF
TRBD1	TRBV19	-	TRBJ2-6	TGTGCCAGTACCCGGGACAGGCTCTCTGGGGCCAACGTCCTGACTTTC	CASTRDRLSGANVLTF
-	TRBV2	-	TRBJ2-7	TGTGCCAGCAGTGAACGGGGTGGTCTTCTCGAGCAGTACTTC	CASSERGGLLEQYF
-	TRBV15	-	TRBJ2-7	TGTGCCACCAGCGGAGGTTTCAGTGGCGAGCAGTACTTC	CATSGGFSGEQYF
-	TRBV27	-	TRBJ1-2	TGTGCCAGCAGCTTTGGGCGCGGGGGCCAAGAAGGCTACACCTTC	CASSFGRGGQEGYTF
TRBD1	TRBV7-3	-	TRBJ1-2	TGTGCCAGCAGCCCTGGGACAGACTATGACTACACCTTC	CASSPGTDYDYTF
-	TRBV6-5	-	TRBJ2-1	TGTGCCAGCAGTTTCAGGGGCTCCTACAATGAGCAGTTCTTC	CASSFRGSYNEQFF
-	TRBV5-1	-	TRBJ2-1	TGCGCCAGCAGCCTCGACGGACACCGGGTTATGAAGGGGGACAATGAGCAGTTCTTC	CASSLDGHRVMKGDNEQFF
TRBD2	TRBV7-3	few	TRBJ2-1	TGTGCCAGCAGCCTAACTAGCGGGGACTACAATGAGCAGTTCTTC	CASSLTSGDYNEQFF